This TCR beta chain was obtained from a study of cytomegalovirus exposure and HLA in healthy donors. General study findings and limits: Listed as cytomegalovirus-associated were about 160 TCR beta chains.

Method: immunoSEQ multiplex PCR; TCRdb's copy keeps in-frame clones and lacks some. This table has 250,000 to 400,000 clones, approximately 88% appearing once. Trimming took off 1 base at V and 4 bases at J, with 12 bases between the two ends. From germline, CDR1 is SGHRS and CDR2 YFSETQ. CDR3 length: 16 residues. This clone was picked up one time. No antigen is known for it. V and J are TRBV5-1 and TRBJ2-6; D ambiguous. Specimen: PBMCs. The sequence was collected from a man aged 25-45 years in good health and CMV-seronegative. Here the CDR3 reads CASSLSLSRGANVLTF. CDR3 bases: TGCGCCAGCAGCTTGTCCCTTTCGAGGGGGGCCAACGTCCTGACTTTC.